This TCR beta chain was retrieved from a study of a mutant IDH1 vaccine in newly diagnosed glioma. As for the study in general: Vaccines were first given 4-6 weeks after radiotherapy alone, or with temozolomide cycles. Previous treatment comprised radiotherapy, temozolomide, or both, mostly both. Broader study findings: Variations in leading peripheral T cell clonotypes appeared to have no connection with pseudoprogression.

On this clone itself: Its antigen remains unidentified.

Documented time point: week 5, during vaccination. The study gave 300 ug of mutant IDH1 20-mer peptide per vaccine dose, with topical imiquimod. The study enrolled donors with new WHO grade 3 or 4 IDH1-mutant, ATRX-lost astrocytomas. The germline gives CDR1 SEHNR, CDR2 FQNEAQ (reference sequence). V was clipped by 1 base and J by 4 bases, with 11 bases between them. The CDR3 is 15 residues long. Clones were read by immunoSEQ multiplex PCR, and TCRdb kept only the in-frame ones, dropping some. Among 75,000 to 80,000 clones listed, 90% to 95% were seen once. The TCR comes from a woman aged 50 to 65 with glioma. The source was PBMCs, collected from a glioma patient whose treatment included an IDH1 peptide vaccine. The chain recombines TRBV7-9 with TRBJ2-1; D assignment may be TRBD1 or TRBD2 (5 bases each). The CDR3 DNA reads as TGTGCCAGCAGCTTAGTCATCGGGGCGTACAATGAGCAGTTCTTC. Amino acid sequence: CASSLVIGAYNEQFF.